The 26 T cell receptor beta chains reported below all come from one sample, sequenced in a study of T cell responses to AZD1222 COVID-19 vaccine (dated by TCRdb to the early 2020s). Read against the paper, the sample's time point label means: baseline before first vaccination. The library was generated by the immunoSEQ multiplex PCR assay. Here the immuneACCESS table is served through TCRdb, limited to in-frame sequences with V and J called. Missing clones are a known gap in these copies; in checked studies unresolved V genes cover under half, and the rest lacks a known reason. For this sample the table gives approximately 160,000 clones, of which around 94% were detected only once. Of the sample, 0.9% is held by the ten largest clones. The sequencing here drew on peripheral blood, taken on day 0 of AZD1222 vaccination. The receptors come from an adult in good health.

The V gene is TRBV5-8, the J gene TRBJ1-4; 7 bases are a match to TRBD1. The V gene's germline CDR1 is SGHTS and CDR2 YDEGEE. The CDR3 loop spans 14 amino acids. V gave up 6 bases and J gave up 6 bases; unmatched junction bases: 8. For the CDR3, the DNA is TGTGCCAGCATACTGGACAGGCTCGATGAAAAACTGTTTTTT. It encodes CASILDRLDEKLFF.

The V gene is TRBV3-1 (or the pseudogene TRBV3-2), the J gene TRBJ1-1, with TRBD1 matching 7 bases. Germline V lookup: CDR1 LGHDT, CDR2 YNNKEL (reference sequence). The CDR3 is 13 amino acids. After removal of 0 bases from V and 7 bases from J, the junction contained 2 bases not matched to a gene. The CDR3 DNA reads TGTGCCAGCAGCCAAGAATCAGGGGGTGAAGCTTTCTTT. Translated: CASSQESGGEAFF.

This clone was picked up one time. The chain links TRBV30 to TRBJ1-1; no clear D gene. The germline gives CDR1 GTSNPN, CDR2 SVGIG (reference sequence). V was cut by 0 bases and J by 1 base, with 6 bases left in between. CDR3 length: 13 amino acids. The CDR3 DNA is TGTGCCTGGAGTGTTAGCCAGAACACTGAAGCTTTCTTT. Its protein is CAWSVSQNTEAFF.

V is TRBV13 and J is TRBJ2-3; TRBD2 might be the D (5 bases). CDR1 and CDR2 (germline): PRHDT, FYEKMQ (reference sequence). The CDR3 has 13 amino acids. The germline V and J ends were trimmed by 5 bases and 6 bases, with 12 bases remaining between them. CDR3 DNA sequence: TGTGCCAGCAGCAACGGACTCCCGGATACGCAGTATTTT. Translation: CASSNGLPDTQYF.

This clone has a single count. V and J are TRBV19 and TRBJ2-3, with TRBD2 matching over 10 bases. CDR1 LNHDA and CDR2 SQIVND come from the germline V gene (reference sequence). This CDR3 contains 15 residues. J was trimmed by 9 bases and V by 2 bases; bases with no gene match: 8. CDR3: CASSIWGASGGTQYF. CDR3 DNA sequence: TGTGCCAGTAGTATATGGGGGGCTAGCGGGGGCACGCAGTATTTT. The full variable domain, rest sourced from reference TRBV19 and TRBJ2-3, is DGGITQSPKYLFRKEGQNVTLSCEQNLNHDAMYWYRQDPGQGLRLIYYSQIVNDFQKGDIAEGYSVSREKKESFPLTVTSAQKNPTAFYLCASSIWGASGGTQYFGPGTRLTVL.

This clone was recorded only once. This rearrangement joins TRBV15 to TRBJ2-5; 11 nucleotides agree with TRBD2. Germline CDR1 LNHNV, CDR2 YYDKDF (reference sequence). V shed 3 bases and J 5 bases; nucleotides not matched to a gene: 5. The CDR3 length is 15 residues. The CDR3 here is CATSRPSGGRETQYF. The CDR3 nucleotides are TGTGCCACCAGCAGGCCTAGCGGGGGGCGGGAGACCCAGTACTTC.

This chain links TRBV28 with TRBJ1-4; possible D gene TRBD1, 6 bases. The CDR3 is 13 residues long. CDR1 is MDHEN and CDR2 is SYDVKM in the germline V gene. V lost 4 bases, J lost 10 bases, and 13 bases lay in between. The CDR3 DNA follows: TGTGCCAGCAGTTCCCCTCGGACAGTAAAACTGTTTTTT. Its protein product is CASSSPRTVKLFF.

This clone was seen once. CDR3 sequence (DNA): TGTGCCAGCAGTTTATATCCAGCCGGGACCGAAGCTTTCTTT. Encoded protein: CASSLYPAGTEAFF. The gene calls are TRBV28 and TRBJ1-1; perhaps TRBD1 as D (5 bases). V was cut by 1 base and J by 8 bases, with 14 bases left in between. The CDR3 is 14 amino acids. CDR1 MDHEN and CDR2 SYDVKM come from the germline V gene.

The chain has TRBV6-6 and TRBJ2-1; no clear D gene. Germline values: CDR1 MNHNY, CDR2 SVGAGI (reference sequence). The CDR3 length is 15 residues. Trimming took off 5 bases at V and 6 bases at J, with 17 bases between the two ends. CDR3 region: CASSTPYMASNEQFF. In DNA, the CDR3 is TGTGCCAGCAGTACCCCTTATATGGCTAGCAATGAGCAGTTCTTC.

This chain connects TRBV6-5 to TRBJ1-1; D remains ambiguous. The germline CDR1 and CDR2 sequences are MNHEY and SVGAGI. Trimming took off 7 bases at V and 3 bases at J, with 15 bases between the two ends. This CDR3 region has 14 residues. The CDR3 region is CASTDPWWDTEAFF. CDR3 bases: TGTGCCAGCACCGATCCCTGGTGGGACACTGAAGCTTTCTTT.

The gene calls are TRBV19 and TRBJ1-2, with 7 positions matching TRBD1. The junction had 10 bases not matched to a gene; V was cut back by 3 bases and J by 0 bases. CDR3 size: 17 residues. Germline CDR1 is LNHDA and CDR2 is SQIVND (reference sequence). DNA for the CDR3: TGTGCCAGTAGTATCGAAGGGGGCACCCATTCTAACTATGGCTACACCTTC. This translates into CASSIEGGTHSNYGYTF.

The chain carries TRBV2 and TRBJ1-3; weak D call: TRBD1 (5 bases). The CDR3 covers 16 residues. Trimming cost V 8 bases and J 0 bases, with 17 bases left between them. Germline-derived CDR1 and CDR2 are SNHLY and FYNNEI. The CDR3 loop is CASSAEGRVSGNTIYF. In DNA form, the CDR3 reads TGTGCCAGCTCCGCGGAGGGGCGAGTCTCTGGAAACACCATATATTTT.

The genes are TRBV28 and TRBJ1-3, with 10 positions matching TRBD1. With V trimmed by 4 bases and J by 3 bases, 9 bases remained unmatched. The CDR3 contains 17 residues. Germline V CDR1 and CDR2: MDHEN, SYDVKM. In nucleotides, the CDR3 is TGTGCCAGCAGTTGGCGGGGGACAGGGGACTTTGGAAACACCATATATTTT. The encoded protein is CASSWRGTGDFGNTIYF.

V usage is TRBV6-2 or TRBV6-3 and J usage is TRBJ1-2; 8 positions agree with TRBD1. This CDR3 contains 14 residues. Trimming removed 5 bases from V and 5 bases from J; junction bases left unmatched: 7. Germline V gene sequence: CDR1 MNHEY, CDR2 SVGEGT. The CDR3 here is CASSTGTGGYGYTF. The CDR3 region has the DNA TGTGCCAGCAGTACAGGGACAGGTGGTTATGGCTACACCTTC.

The chain uses TRBV15 and TRBJ2-3; 8 bases fit TRBD2. From germline, CDR1 is LNHNV and CDR2 YYDKDF (reference sequence). The CDR3 is 16 amino acids. V trimming: 5 bases; J trimming: 2 bases; junction bases outside the gene matches: 9. The CDR3 loop is CATSQRRTSSTDTQYF. The CDR3 DNA follows: TGTGCCACCAGCCAACGCAGGACTAGCTCCACAGATACGCAGTATTTT.

This clone was found a few times. CDR3 DNA: TGCGCCAGCAGGTGGGACAGGAACACTGAAGCTTTCTTT. Its protein product is CASRWDRNTEAFF. The chain uses TRBV10-2 and TRBJ1-1; 7 nucleotides agree with TRBD1. The CDR3 runs to 13 residues. Germline V gives CDR1 WSHSY, CDR2 SAAADI. Unmatched junction bases numbered 2, after V lost 6 bases and J lost 1 base.

The genes are TRBV20-1 and TRBJ2-7, with D perhaps matching TRBD1 (6 bases). Germline V gene data show CDR1 as DFQATT and CDR2 as SNEGSKA (reference sequence). This CDR3 contains 11 residues. Trimming took off 6 bases at V and 5 bases at J, with 11 bases between the two ends. CDR3: CSANRANEQYF. CDR3 bases: TGCAGTGCGAACAGGGCAAACGAGCAGTACTTC.

The chain recombines TRBV7-2 with TRBJ1-2; D may be TRBD1 (5 bases). This CDR3 region has 13 residues. In germline, CDR1 is SGHTA, CDR2 FQGNSA. V lost 5 bases and J 7 bases, leaving 14 bases between the germline ends. The chain's CDR3 is CASSRSGSPGYTF. In DNA, the CDR3 is TGTGCCAGCAGCCGCTCAGGGTCCCCTGGCTACACCTTC. Based on the CDR3 plus reference TRBV7-2 and TRBJ1-2, the full variable domain is GAGVSQSPSNKVTEKGKDVELRCDPISGHTALYWYRQSLGQGLEFLIYFQGNSAPDKSGLPSDRFSAERTGGSVSTLTIQRTQQEDSAVYLCASSRSGSPGYTFGSGTRLTVV.

The gene calls are TRBV3-1 (or the pseudogene TRBV3-2) and TRBJ1-4; D not certain. Germline-derived CDR1 and CDR2 are LGHDT and YNNKEL (reference sequence). Trimming left V 1 base short and J 7 bases short, with 13 bases between. The CDR3 is made up of 15 amino acids. The CDR3 loop reads CASSQGCRFSEKLFF. CDR3 nucleotides: TGTGCCAGCAGCCAAGGGTGCAGGTTTTCTGAAAAACTGTTTTTT.

The CDR3 reads CASSLETGYTDTQYF. DNA for the CDR3: TGCGCCAGCAGCTTGGAGACAGGGTATACGGATACGCAGTATTTT. The chain employs TRBV5-1 and TRBJ2-3, with TRBD1 identical over 7 bases. Trimming removed 0 bases from V and 6 bases from J; junction bases left unmatched: 7. Germline V gives CDR1 SGHRS, CDR2 YFSETQ. The CDR3 runs 15 residues.

The chain links TRBV18 to TRBJ1-2; D is possibly TRBD1 (6 bases). This CDR3 comprises 16 residues. Trimming pared 3 bases from V and 2 bases from J, leaving 16 bases between. Germline loops: CDR1 KGHSH, CDR2 LQKENI. The chain's CDR3 is CASSPASRDTNYGYTF. Here the CDR3 DNA reads TGTGCCAGCTCACCTGCCTCTCGGGACACCAACTATGGCTACACCTTC.

This clone was seen only once. The chain combines TRBV11-2 with TRBJ1-6; D uncertain. CDR1 SGHAT and CDR2 FQNNGV come from the germline V gene. The CDR3 sequence is 14 residues long. Deletions cut 8 bases from V and 7 bases from J, with 15 bases between. The CDR3 DNA follows: TGTGCCAGCGGAAAAACAGTTTGGAATTCACCCCTCCACTTT. Translated, it gives CASGKTVWNSPLHF.

A single count supports this clone. This chain connects TRBV7-2 to TRBJ2-1; 7 nucleotides agree with TRBD2. After removal of 4 bases from V and 0 bases from J, the junction contained 9 bases not matched to a gene. This CDR3 contains 17 residues. Looked up from germline, CDR1 is SGHTA and CDR2 is FQGNSA. The CDR3 DNA follows: TGTGCCAGCAGCTCGCGACTAGCCTCGAGCTCCTACAATGAGCAGTTCTTC. This translates into CASSSRLASSSYNEQFF.

This chain uses TRBV27 with TRBJ2-1; no clear D gene. The germline V gene has CDR1 MNHEY and CDR2 SMNVEV (reference sequence). V was shortened by 4 bases and J by 0 bases, with 13 bases between the two germline ends. CDR3 length: 16 residues. This chain's CDR3 is CASSSALVLSYNEQFF. CDR3 bases: TGTGCCAGCAGTTCGGCCCTAGTCCTCTCCTACAATGAGCAGTTCTTC.

A note on this clone: At one of its ends the junction is not consistent with the germline gene, which may arise from a read error. CDR3 residues: CAISRDWGGTGELFF. The CDR3, as DNA: TGTGCCATCAGTAGAGACTGGGGGGGGACCGGGGAGCTGTTTTTT. The chain links TRBV6-2 or TRBV6-3 to TRBJ2-2; 7 bases line up with TRBD2. The germline CDR1 and CDR2 sequences are MNHEY and SVGEGT. This CDR3 is 15 amino acids long.

The genes are TRBV20-1 and TRBJ2-1; D not resolved. V was shortened by 3 bases and J by 6 bases, with 9 bases between the two germline ends. CDR3 length equals 12 residues. Germline V lookup: CDR1 DFQATT, CDR2 SNEGSKA (reference sequence). The CDR3 spells CSASSQSNEQFF. The CDR3 DNA is TGCAGTGCTAGTAGCCAGTCCAATGAGCAGTTCTTC.